The 29 T cell receptor beta chains in this list originate from one sample, sequenced in a study of blood T cell repertoires in COVID-19. TCRdb's table, derived via immunoSEQ multiplex PCR, lists solely in-frame clones and lacks some. The profile shows around 69,000 clones, around 83% of them singletons. The sample taken for sequencing was peripheral blood. The receptors here all came from a man aged 50 to 59 with active COVID-19.

The J gene is TRBJ2-3, the V gene TRBV5-4, with 14 bases aligning to TRBD2. This CDR3 region has 15 residues. Germline V gene data show CDR1 as SGHNT and CDR2 as YYREEE (reference sequence). Trimming at V came to 4 bases and at J to 6 bases, leaving 4 bases not matched to a gene. The CDR3 DNA sequence: TGTGCCAGCAGCCCGGGACTAGCGGGAGCTGATACGCAGTATTTT. This translates into CASSPGLAGADTQYF.

The V call is TRBV28, the J call TRBJ1-1, with TRBD1 matching over 7 bases. After removal of 7 bases from V and 5 bases from J, the junction contained 7 bases not matched to a gene. CDR3 size: 13 residues. The V gene's germline CDR1 is MDHEN and CDR2 SYDVKM. For the CDR3, the DNA is TGTGCCAGCACGGGCAGGGGGTATACTGAAGCTTTCTTT. This translates into CASTGRGYTEAFF.

The genes are TRBV10-3 and TRBJ2-5; TRBD2 aligns across 9 bases. Germline lookup yields CDR1 ENHRY and CDR2 SYGVKD. V dropped 4 bases and J dropped 3; count of bases not matched to a gene: 6. CDR3 length equals 15 residues. CDR3 sequence reads: CAISGGLAGEETQYF. The CDR3, as DNA: TGTGCCATCAGTGGGGGACTAGCAGGAGAAGAGACCCAGTACTTC.

The chain is built from TRBV29-1 and TRBJ2-5, with a possible D match to TRBD2 (5 bases). The CDR3 is 14 residues long. Germline assignment: CDR1 SQVTM and CDR2 ANQGSEA. The V gene lost 8 bases and the J gene lost 4 bases, with 20 bases spanning the gap. CDR3 region: CSTIQLVRAETQYF. CDR3 bases: TGCAGCACTATACAACTAGTTAGGGCAGAGACCCAGTACTTC.

This clone occurred once. The rearrangement links TRBV5-1 to TRBJ2-3, with D tentatively TRBD1 (6 bases). V gave up 0 bases and J gave up 3 bases, with 11 bases separating them. Germline CDR1 and CDR2: SGHRS and YFSETQ. CDR3 length: 15 amino acids. CDR3 in amino acids: CASSLVSQGTDTQYF. The CDR3 DNA reads as TGCGCCAGCAGCTTGGTATCGCAGGGGACAGATACGCAGTATTTT.

This clone was seen only once. In the same sample, other DNA sequences code for this CDR3. V and J are TRBV10-2 and TRBJ1-1; D might be TRBD1 (5 bases). The germline gives CDR1 WSHSY, CDR2 SAAADI. With 7 bases removed from V and 4 bases from J, the gap between germline ends came to 10 bases. CDR3 length: 12 amino acids. This CDR3 reads CASKGATTEAFF. DNA of the CDR3: TGCGCCAGCAAAGGGGCCACCACTGAAGCTTTCTTT.

This clone was counted a single time. V usage is TRBV9 and J usage is TRBJ1-1; a weak D match, TRBD1 (5 bases). CDR3 length equals 13 residues. Germline CDR1 and CDR2: SGDLS and YYNGEE. Trimming removed 4 bases at V and 11 bases at J, with 18 bases between. CDR3 amino acids: CASSPNYRREAFF. The CDR3 DNA is TGTGCCAGCAGCCCAAATTACAGGCGGGAGGCTTTCTTT.

The genes are TRBV5-6 and TRBJ1-1, with 7 nucleotides matching TRBD1. This CDR3 comprises 14 residues. CDR1 and CDR2 (germline): SGHDT, YYEEEE. The trim removed 4 bases at V and 3 bases at J, leaving 6 bases unmatched. The CDR3 loop is CASSRTGRDTEAFF. DNA for the CDR3: TGTGCCAGCAGCCGGACAGGCAGAGACACTGAAGCTTTCTTT.

The chain couples TRBV6-1 to TRBJ2-1; 11 nucleotides line up with TRBD2. The J segment lost 15 bases and the V segment lost 3 bases, leaving 13 bases of the junction unmatched. The germline V gene has CDR1 MNHNS and CDR2 SASEGT. There are 15 residues in the CDR3. The CDR3 DNA reads TGTGCCAGCAGTGAGTCTAGCGGGGGGTATAGAGCCGGGTTCTTC. Its protein is CASSESSGGYRAGFF.

The chain couples TRBV30 to TRBJ2-2, with 12 bases aligning to TRBD2. The length of the CDR3 is 19 residues. Trimming removed 2 bases from V and 5 bases from J; junction bases left unmatched: 15. From germline, CDR1 is GTSNPN and CDR2 SVGIG (reference sequence). The CDR3 sequence is CAWSTSRLAGDLWTGELFF. CDR3 sequence (DNA): TGTGCCTGGAGTACTTCGCGACTAGCGGGAGATTTATGGACCGGGGAGCTGTTTTTT.

V usage is TRBV12-5 and J usage is TRBJ2-4; 7 bases match TRBD1. CDR3 size: 16 residues. The V and J ends lost 1 base and 0 bases, in that order; junction bases with no gene match: 3. Germline CDR1 and CDR2: LGHNT and FRNRAP. The CDR3 spells CASGLAQGIAKNIQYF. The CDR3 DNA follows: TGTGCTAGTGGTTTGGCACAGGGGATAGCCAAAAACATTCAGTACTTC.

The chain combines TRBV4-2 with TRBJ2-1, with 13 bases identical to TRBD2. The CDR3 spans 16 residues. With 0 bases clipped from V and 7 bases from J, the junction kept 3 bases outside the gene matches. The V gene's germline CDR1 is LGHNA and CDR2 YNFKEQ. In DNA, the CDR3 is TGTGCCAGCAGCCAAGATTGGACTAGCGGGGGAAATGAGCAGTTCTTC. It is translated as CASSQDWTSGGNEQFF.

CDR3 bases: TGTGCCAGCAGCCAAGTAGCAGGGGGCGCCTCTCATGGCTACACCTTC. Protein sequence: CASSQVAGGASHGYTF. J is TRBJ1-2 and V is TRBV3-1 (or the pseudogene TRBV3-2); 8 bases map to TRBD1. Germline V gene lookup returns CDR1 LGHDT and CDR2 YNNKEL (reference sequence). The V segment lost 1 base and the J segment 6 bases; nucleotides outside the gene matches: 10. The CDR3 extends over 16 amino acids.

This clone was counted once. The rearrangement uses TRBV12-3 or TRBV12-4 and TRBJ2-3; 9 bases agree with TRBD1. V lost 10 bases to trimming and J lost 3 bases; unmatched junction nucleotides: 5. This CDR3 has 13 amino acids. The CDR3 nucleotides are TGTGCCACCAGACAGGGGGTAACAGATACGCAGTATTTT. Protein product: CATRQGVTDTQYF.

The chain's CDR3 is CASSLSMTGNEQFF. The CDR3 DNA reads as TGTGCCAGCAGCTTAAGTATGACAGGTAATGAGCAGTTCTTC. The V and J genes are TRBV7-9 and TRBJ2-1; a weak D match, TRBD1 (6 bases). Per the germline V gene, CDR1 is SEHNR and CDR2 is FQNEAQ (reference sequence). The V gene lost 2 bases and the J gene lost 7 bases, with 12 bases spanning the gap. The CDR3 extends over 14 amino acids. Filled out from reference TRBV7-9 and TRBJ2-1, the complete variable domain reads DTGVSQNPRHKITKRGQNVTFRCDPISEHNRLYWYRQTLGQGPEFLTYFQNEAQLEKSRLLSDRFSAERPKGSFSTLEIQRTEQGDSAMYLCASSLSMTGNEQFFGPGTRLTVL.

V gene TRBV7-9 combines with J gene TRBJ2-2; 7 bases are a match to TRBD1. CDR3 length equals 20 residues. The V segment lost 5 bases and the J segment 0 bases; nucleotides outside the gene matches: 18. Germline CDR1 reads SEHNR; CDR2 reads FQNEAQ (reference sequence). This CDR3 is CASSTDRWGLLSANTGELFF. In nucleotides, the CDR3 is TGTGCCAGCAGCACGGACAGGTGGGGTCTTCTTAGTGCGAACACCGGGGAGCTGTTTTTT.

The V call is TRBV6-4, the J call TRBJ1-5, with D maybe TRBD1 (5 bases). The length of the CDR3 is 13 residues. Looked up from germline, CDR1 is MRHNA and CDR2 is SNTAGT. The V gene lost 6 bases and the J gene lost 5 bases, with 11 bases spanning the gap. The CDR3 DNA follows: TGTGCCAGCAGCCCTGACAGTCATCAGCCCCAGCATTTT. Translation gives CASSPDSHQPQHF.

This clone was observed a handful of times. CDR3 in amino acids: CASSSGQPSYEQYF. The CDR3 nucleotides are TGCGCCAGCAGTTCAGGACAGCCTTCCTACGAGCAGTACTTC. The rearrangement uses TRBV5-1 and TRBJ2-7, with D maybe TRBD1 (6 bases). This CDR3 contains 14 residues. The V gene lost 5 bases and the J gene lost 1 base, with 13 bases spanning the gap. Germline V gene lookup returns CDR1 SGHRS and CDR2 YFSETQ.

The chain couples TRBV11-2 to TRBJ2-5; 13 positions match TRBD2. CDR1 and CDR2 from the germline V gene are SGHAT and FQNNGV. This CDR3 has 16 amino acids. Trimming cost V 7 bases and J 1 base; bases outside gene matches: 6. The CDR3 sequence: CASNKGLAGTQETQYF. The CDR3 DNA reads as TGTGCCAGCAACAAGGGACTAGCGGGGACCCAAGAGACCCAGTACTTC.

The chain combines TRBV7-3 with TRBJ2-3, with 12 bases lining up with TRBD2. The germline CDR1 and CDR2 sequences are SGHTA and FQGTGA. The ends lost 4 bases at V and 5 bases at J; junction bases unmatched: 4. The CDR3 length is 15 residues. Written as DNA, the CDR3 is TGTGCCAGCAGCTCTAGCGGGGGGGCCGGAGATACGCAGTATTTT. It codes for CASSSSGGAGDTQYF.

This sequence joins TRBV6-1 and TRBJ1-2; D gene ambiguous. Germline V gene sequence: CDR1 MNHNS, CDR2 SASEGT. The CDR3 is 14 residues long. Between the trimmed V and J ends, which lost 0 bases and 4 bases, there was a span of 9 bases. DNA of the CDR3: TGTGCCAGCAGTGAAGCAGAGGGCCCCTATGGCTACACCTTC. This sequence encodes CASSEAEGPYGYTF.

V and J are TRBV6-5 and TRBJ2-3; 8 bases fit TRBD2. CDR1 is MNHEY and CDR2 is SVGAGI in the germline V gene. CDR3 length equals 14 residues. V was pared by 8 bases and J by 5 bases, with 9 bases of the junction left unmatched. CDR3: CASAFGGEGDTQYF. As DNA, the CDR3 is TGTGCCAGCGCCTTCGGGGGGGAGGGAGATACGCAGTATTTT.

V gene TRBV6-5 combines with J gene TRBJ2-4; 7 bases map to TRBD1. The germline CDR1 and CDR2 sequences are MNHEY and SVGAGI. This CDR3 comprises 15 residues. With V trimmed by 8 bases and J by 7 bases, 14 bases remained unmatched. CDR3 DNA: TGTGCCAGCGGATCCAGTCGGGACAGCGAGAACATTCAGTACTTC. This translates into CASGSSRDSENIQYF.

The chain has TRBV19 and TRBJ1-2; maybe TRBD1 (5 bases). The CDR3 length is 12 residues. V lost 10 bases, J lost 6 bases, and 15 bases lay in between. Per the germline V gene, CDR1 is LNHDA and CDR2 is SQIVND (reference sequence). The DNA of the CDR3 is TGTGCCACCCGCCAGGGCGGGGATGGCTACACCTTC. Translating it yields CATRQGGDGYTF.

V gene TRBV24-1 combines with J gene TRBJ1-1; D unclear. Germline assignment: CDR1 KGHDR and CDR2 SFDVKD. The CDR3 covers 12 residues. The V and J ends lost 2 bases and 11 bases respectively, with 11 bases between them. The CDR3 DNA reads as TGTGCCACCAGTGATTCCACAAGGAGGGCTTTCTTT. Its protein product is CATSDSTRRAFF.

The rearrangement links TRBV6-5 to TRBJ1-4; D remains ambiguous. V was trimmed by 2 bases and J by 5 bases, leaving 6 bases between them. The germline gives CDR1 MNHEY, CDR2 SVGAGI. The CDR3 length is 13 residues. The CDR3 reads CASSYVGNEKLFF. The CDR3 bases are TGTGCCAGCAGTTACGTGGGCAATGAAAAACTGTTTTTT.

The chain uses TRBV29-1 and TRBJ1-2; 7 nucleotides agree with TRBD1. V dropped 2 bases and J dropped 3; count of bases not matched to a gene: 3. The CDR3 spans 13 residues. Germline V gene lookup returns CDR1 SQVTM and CDR2 ANQGSEA. The CDR3 DNA reads TGCAGCGTTGAACCCAGGGGGTACTATGGCTACACCTTC. It specifies CSVEPRGYYGYTF.

V and J are TRBV6-5 and TRBJ2-5; 7 bases fit TRBD2. J gave up 1 base and V 8 bases, and 7 bases lay outside the gene matches. This CDR3 comprises 14 residues. Germline V gene sequence: CDR1 MNHEY, CDR2 SVGAGI. This chain's CDR3 is CASSPGGFQETQYF. CDR3 coding DNA: TGTGCCAGCTCCCCGGGAGGCTTCCAAGAGACCCAGTACTTC.

This chain links TRBV6-4 with TRBJ2-1; D is perhaps TRBD1 (5 bases). This CDR3 is 13 amino acids long. Trimming took 3 bases from V and 5 from J, leaving 8 bases between them. Germline-derived CDR1 and CDR2 are MRHNA and SNTAGT. The CDR3 DNA reads TGTGCCAGCAGTGAGTCGACAGACAATGAGCAGTTCTTC. It codes for CASSESTDNEQFF.